The clone carrying this TCR beta chain was counted a single time. This was the immunoSEQ v3 assay. Using immunoSEQ multiplex PCR, the repertoire was profiled, and TCRdb retains in-frame clones only, with some absent. The table lists tens of thousands of clones, roughly 78% of them singletons. This entry belongs to a study of TIL therapy for anti-PD-1-resistant metastatic lung cancer. Study details: Median patient age was approximately 58, ranging 38-75 years.

J lost 8 bases, V lost 1 base, and 12 bases had no gene match. The germline gives CDR1 LGHNA, CDR2 YNFKEQ. The CDR3 length is 16 residues. Time point indicated: pre-treatment sample, taken before nivolumab and TIL therapy. Enrollment ran from October 2017 to early 2020. The V gene is TRBV4-2, the J gene TRBJ1-2; 8 positions agree with TRBD1. The clonotype was recovered from a woman aged 25 to 80 with non-small cell lung cancer. Sequences were derived from blood, sampled at baseline. For the CDR3, the DNA is TGTGCCAGCAGCCAAGTCGGACAGGGACCTATGAGGGGCTACACCTTC. Amino acids: CASSQVGQGPMRGYTF.